These T cell receptor beta chains were read from a single sample in a study of T cell clonotyping in hematopoietic cell transplantation. Libraries were prepared by immunoSEQ multiplex PCR; TCRdb keeps only in-frame clonotypes and omits some of them. The repertoire holds 17,000 or so clones, with about two thirds as singletons. What was sequenced was peripheral blood mononuclear cells. The receptors shown here come from a woman aged 60-75 years in good health. Some clones in this sample may be carry-over from other donors' samples. CDR3s include the opening cysteine and the closing phenylalanine or tryptophan. Fields, in order: J gene, D gene, V gene, clone size, CDR3 DNA, CDR3 protein. The D gene is left open where the match is weak. Clone size is shown for a subset of rows, as once, few, many or a class of expanded clone.

j_gene: TRBJ2-5
d_gene: TRBD1
v_gene: TRBV6-1
abundance: few
CDR3nt: TGTGCCAGCAGTTCAGGGGGCGGCCAAGAGACCCAGTACTTC
CDR3aa: CASSSGGGQETQYF

j_gene: TRBJ1-2
d_gene: .
v_gene: TRBV6-5
abundance: .
CDR3nt: TGTGCCAGCAGTTACTCCCAGGGGAAAGGCTACACCTTC
CDR3aa: CASSYSQGKGYTF

j_gene: TRBJ1-5
d_gene: .
v_gene: TRBV19
abundance: .
CDR3nt: TGTGCCAGTAGTCGTGGGCGGGAACGGAATCAGCCCCAGCATTTT
CDR3aa: CASSRGRERNQPQHF

j_gene: TRBJ2-3
d_gene: .
v_gene: TRBV5-6
abundance: .
CDR3nt: TGTGCCAGCAGCCTGAGAACGCTCGAAACGCAGTATTTT
CDR3aa: CASSLRTLETQYF

j_gene: TRBJ2-7
d_gene: TRBD2
v_gene: TRBV10-3
abundance: .
CDR3nt: TGTGCCATCAGTGACTCCGGGACTAAAACCTACGAGCAGTACTTC
CDR3aa: CAISDSGTKTYEQYF

j_gene: TRBJ2-6
d_gene: TRBD2
v_gene: TRBV11-1
abundance: .
CDR3nt: TGTGCCAGCAGCTTCGTCCTAGCGGGGGACCCCTCTGGGGCCAACGTCCTGACTTTC
CDR3aa: CASSFVLAGDPSGANVLTF

j_gene: TRBJ2-7
d_gene: .
v_gene: TRBV6-5
abundance: .
CDR3nt: TGTGCCAGCAGCGGATCTCCCAATGAATACGAGCAGTACTTC
CDR3aa: CASSGSPNEYEQYF

j_gene: TRBJ1-2
d_gene: .
v_gene: TRBV29-1
abundance: few
CDR3nt: TGCAGCGTTGCGGGTTCGGTTGGCGGCTACACCTTC
CDR3aa: CSVAGSVGGYTF

j_gene: TRBJ1-2
d_gene: TRBD1
v_gene: TRBV15
abundance: .
CDR3nt: TGTGCCACCAATCCGGGACAGGCGAACTATGGCTACACCTTC
CDR3aa: CATNPGQANYGYTF

j_gene: TRBJ2-3
d_gene: TRBD2
v_gene: TRBV30
abundance: .
CDR3nt: TGTGCCTGGACCCGGGGGGATAGCACAGATACGCAGTATTTT
CDR3aa: CAWTRGDSTDTQYF

j_gene: TRBJ2-7
d_gene: TRBD1
v_gene: TRBV5-4
abundance: .
CDR3nt: TGTGCCAGCAGCTCGAGGGACAGGGGAATTCACTACGAGCAGTACTTC
CDR3aa: CASSSRDRGIHYEQYF

j_gene: TRBJ1-2
d_gene: TRBD1
v_gene: TRBV30
abundance: .
CDR3nt: TGTGCCTGGAATGAGGGGGCAGGAGACTATGGCTACACCTTC
CDR3aa: CAWNEGAGDYGYTF

j_gene: TRBJ1-1
d_gene: TRBD1
v_gene: TRBV5-1
abundance: .
CDR3nt: TGCGCCAGCAGCCCAGGACAGGGCGCTGAAGCTTTCTTT
CDR3aa: CASSPGQGAEAFF

j_gene: TRBJ2-7
d_gene: TRBD2
v_gene: TRBV5-1
abundance: few
CDR3nt: TGCGCCAGCAGCTTGGATGGGGGGGTGGACGACGAGCAGTACTTC
CDR3aa: CASSLDGGVDDEQYF

j_gene: TRBJ2-2
d_gene: TRBD1
v_gene: TRBV5-6
abundance: once
CDR3nt: TGTGCCAGCAGCTTCTGGGGACAGGGGACCGGGGAGCTGTTTTTT
CDR3aa: CASSFWGQGTGELFF

j_gene: TRBJ1-5
d_gene: .
v_gene: TRBV4-1
abundance: .
CDR3nt: TGCGCCAGCAGCCAAGTTGGGCAGCGAGATCAGCCCCAGCATTTT
CDR3aa: CASSQVGQRDQPQHF

j_gene: TRBJ2-1
d_gene: .
v_gene: TRBV7-2
abundance: .
CDR3nt: TGTGCCAGCAGCTCCGGGCCTCACAATGAGCAGTTCTTC
CDR3aa: CASSSGPHNEQFF

j_gene: TRBJ2-7
d_gene: TRBD2
v_gene: TRBV7-2
abundance: .
CDR3nt: TGTGCCAGCAGCCTTAATCCGGGACTAGCCTACGAGCAGTACTTC
CDR3aa: CASSLNPGLAYEQYF

j_gene: TRBJ1-1
d_gene: .
v_gene: TRBV7-2
abundance: .
CDR3nt: TGTGCCAGCAGCCCCCTCCGGCGGGTGCACGCTTTCTTT
CDR3aa: CASSPLRRVHAFF

j_gene: TRBJ1-3
d_gene: .
v_gene: TRBV4-3
abundance: .
CDR3nt: TGCGCCAGCAGCCAAATCCCCGGAAGAGGCAGCACCATATATTTT
CDR3aa: CASSQIPGRGSTIYF

j_gene: TRBJ2-7
d_gene: TRBD1
v_gene: TRBV10-2
abundance: .
CDR3nt: TGCGCCAGCAGGAACAGGGGCTGGGGCGAGCAGTACTTC
CDR3aa: CASRNRGWGEQYF

j_gene: TRBJ1-1
d_gene: .
v_gene: TRBV5-4
abundance: .
CDR3nt: TGTGCCAGCAGCTCGGCGGGTACTGAAGCTTTCTTT
CDR3aa: CASSSAGTEAFF

j_gene: TRBJ1-5
d_gene: TRBD1
v_gene: TRBV7-2
abundance: .
CDR3nt: TGTGCCAGCAGCCTAGTACCCGGGACAGGGCGTCCGCCCCAGCATTTT
CDR3aa: CASSLVPGTGRPPQHF

j_gene: TRBJ2-3
d_gene: .
v_gene: TRBV6-5
abundance: few
CDR3nt: TGTGCCAGCAGTTCGGGCTATATGAGGGATACGCAGTATTTT
CDR3aa: CASSSGYMRDTQYF

j_gene: TRBJ1-2
d_gene: .
v_gene: TRBV25-1
abundance: .
CDR3nt: TGTGCCAGCAGTGAATCCCCATATGGCTACACCTTC
CDR3aa: CASSESPYGYTF